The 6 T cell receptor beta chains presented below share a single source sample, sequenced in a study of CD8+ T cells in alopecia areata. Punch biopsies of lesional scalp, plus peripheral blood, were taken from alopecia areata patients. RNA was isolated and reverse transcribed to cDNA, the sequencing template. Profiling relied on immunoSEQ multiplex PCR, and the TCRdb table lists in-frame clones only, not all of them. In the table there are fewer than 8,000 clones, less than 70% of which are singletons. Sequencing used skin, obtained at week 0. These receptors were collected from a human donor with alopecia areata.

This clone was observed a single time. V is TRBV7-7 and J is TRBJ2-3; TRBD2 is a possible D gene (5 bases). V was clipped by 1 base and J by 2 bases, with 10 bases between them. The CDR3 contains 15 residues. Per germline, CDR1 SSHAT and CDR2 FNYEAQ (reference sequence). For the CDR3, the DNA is TGTGCCAGCAGCTTAGGGCCCGGGGTCACAGATACGCAGTATTTT. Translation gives CASSLGPGVTDTQYF.

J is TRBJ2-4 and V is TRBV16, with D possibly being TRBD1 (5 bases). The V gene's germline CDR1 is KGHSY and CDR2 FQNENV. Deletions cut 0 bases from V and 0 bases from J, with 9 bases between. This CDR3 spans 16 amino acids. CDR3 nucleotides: TGTGCCAGCAGCCAATCGGCAGGGCTAGCCAAAAACATTCAGTACTTC. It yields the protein CASSQSAGLAKNIQYF.

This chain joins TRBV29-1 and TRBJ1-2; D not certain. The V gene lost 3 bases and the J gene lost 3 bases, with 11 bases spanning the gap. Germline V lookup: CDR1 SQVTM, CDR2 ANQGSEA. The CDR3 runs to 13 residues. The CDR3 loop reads CSVEEGLDYGYTF. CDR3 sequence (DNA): TGCAGCGTTGAGGAGGGTTTGGACTATGGCTACACCTTC.

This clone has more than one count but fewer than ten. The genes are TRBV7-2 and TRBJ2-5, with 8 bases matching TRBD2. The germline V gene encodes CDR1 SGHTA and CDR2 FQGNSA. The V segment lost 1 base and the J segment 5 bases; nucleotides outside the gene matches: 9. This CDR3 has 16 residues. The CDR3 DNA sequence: TGTGCCAGCAGCTTAGAGTCAGCGGGAGTCGGGGAGACCCAGTACTTC. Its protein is CASSLESAGVGETQYF.

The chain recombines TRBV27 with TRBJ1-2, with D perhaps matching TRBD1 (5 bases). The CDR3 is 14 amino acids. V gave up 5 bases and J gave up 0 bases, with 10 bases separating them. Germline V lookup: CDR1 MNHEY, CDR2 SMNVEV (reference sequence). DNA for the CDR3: TGTGCCAGCAGTGGAGTGGGGGCTAACTATGGCTACACCTTC. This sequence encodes CASSGVGANYGYTF.

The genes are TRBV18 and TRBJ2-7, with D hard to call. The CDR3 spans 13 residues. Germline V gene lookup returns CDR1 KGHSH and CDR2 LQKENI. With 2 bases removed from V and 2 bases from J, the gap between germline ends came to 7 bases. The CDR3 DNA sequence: TGTGCCAGCTCACCAAGCTTGACCTACGAGCAGTACTTC. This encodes CASSPSLTYEQYF.